This passage covers 23 T cell receptor beta chains from one sample sequenced in a study of blood T cell repertoires in COVID-19. Profiling relied on immunoSEQ multiplex PCR, and the TCRdb table lists in-frame clones only, not all of them. Of over 120,000 clones listed, approximately 83% are singletons. Sequencing input: peripheral blood. Source of these receptors: a woman older than 75 with acute or convalescent COVID-19.

The rearrangement links TRBV20-1 to TRBJ2-3, with 13 positions matching TRBD2. From germline, CDR1 is DFQATT and CDR2 SNEGSKA (reference sequence). After removal of 3 bases from V and 0 bases from J, the junction contained 6 bases not matched to a gene. This CDR3 has 17 amino acids. The CDR3 DNA sequence: TGCAGTGCTAGTTTGACTAGCGGGGGGCCTAGCACAGATACGCAGTATTTT. Translating it yields CSASLTSGGPSTDTQYF.

CDR3 sequence: CASSLVGASSGNQPQHF. As DNA, the CDR3 is TGTGCCAGCAGCTTGGTGGGGGCAAGTAGTGGAAATCAGCCCCAGCATTTT. The chain has TRBV7-9 and TRBJ1-5, with a weak D call TRBD1 (6 bases). Trimming stripped 3 bases from V and 4 bases from J, with 19 bases between. This CDR3 has 17 residues. Per the germline V gene, CDR1 is SEHNR and CDR2 is FQNEAQ (reference sequence).

The rearrangement uses TRBV15 and TRBJ1-3; D gene unclear. Germline assignment: CDR1 LNHNV and CDR2 YYDKDF (reference sequence). V lost 0 bases and J lost 1, with 16 bases in between. The CDR3 covers 18 residues. The CDR3 sequence is CATSRDLSRSDSGNTIYF. The DNA of the CDR3 is TGTGCCACCAGCAGAGATCTGTCTAGAAGTGATTCTGGAAACACCATATATTTT. The variable domain in full, completed from reference TRBV15 and TRBJ1-3, reads DAMVIQNPRYQVTQFGKPVTLSCSQTLNHNVMYWYQQKSSQAPKLLFHYYDKDFNNEADTPDNFQSRRPNTSFCFLDIRSPGLGDTAMYLCATSRDLSRSDSGNTIYFGEGSWLTVV.

The chain employs TRBV15 and TRBJ2-7; 7 bases fit TRBD1. Per the germline V gene, CDR1 is LNHNV and CDR2 is YYDKDF (reference sequence). V was clipped by 3 bases and J by 6 bases; unmatched bases: 11. The CDR3 is made up of 15 amino acids. The CDR3 bases are TGTGCCACCAGCAGGACCACTGACAGGGCGGGCGAGCAGTACTTC. Its translation is CATSRTTDRAGEQYF.

The table lists this clone with a few counts. The chain uses TRBV5-1 and TRBJ2-3; the match to TRBD1 covers 9 bases. Germline V gene data show CDR1 as SGHRS and CDR2 as YFSETQ. The CDR3 sequence is 17 residues long. V lost 0 bases to trimming and J lost 4 bases; unmatched junction nucleotides: 9. CDR3 sequence reads: CASSLAYRGRSADTQYF. The CDR3 nucleotides read TGCGCCAGCAGCTTGGCCTACAGGGGGCGTTCAGCAGATACGCAGTATTTT.

This clone has at least ten counts. In DNA form, the CDR3 reads TGTGCCAGCAGCCCTATTTTGGAACAGGGGAGAGATACGCAGTATTTT. Translated, it gives CASSPILEQGRDTQYF. This chain connects TRBV3-1 (or the pseudogene TRBV3-2) to TRBJ2-3, with 7 bases identical to TRBD1. With 4 bases clipped from V and 5 bases from J, the junction kept 12 bases outside the gene matches. Germline values: CDR1 LGHDT, CDR2 YNNKEL (reference sequence). This CDR3 spans 16 amino acids.

The J gene is TRBJ1-1, the V gene TRBV6-5, with D uncertain. The CDR3 totals 13 residues. V lost 2 bases, J lost 5 bases, and 9 bases lay in between. Germline V CDR1 and CDR2: MNHEY, SVGAGI. The CDR3 DNA follows: TGTGCCAGCAGTTACGGAGAAGCGACTGAAGCTTTCTTT. Its protein product is CASSYGEATEAFF.

This chain links TRBV2 with TRBJ2-1, with 13 bases identical to TRBD2. J was trimmed by 7 bases and V by 5 bases; bases with no gene match: 8. Per the germline V gene, CDR1 is SNHLY and CDR2 is FYNNEI. The CDR3 runs 16 residues. DNA for the CDR3: TGTGCCAGCAGTCCTACTAGCGGGGGGGTCAAGAATGAGCAGTTCTTC. Translation: CASSPTSGGVKNEQFF.

Remarks on this clone: One end of the junction varies from germline; a read error may be responsible. V is TRBV19 and J is TRBJ2-4, with TRBD1 matching over 9 bases. The CDR3 consists of 11 residues. Looked up from germline, CDR1 is LNHDA and CDR2 is SQIVND (reference sequence). The CDR3 sequence: CASSLRDRVAF. The CDR3 coding sequence is TGTGCCAGTAGTCTCCGGGACAGGGTGGCCTTC.

The CDR3, as DNA: TGTGCCAGCAGCTTCGGAGGGGACAGCGGGGAGCTGTTTTTT. Amino acid sequence: CASSFGGDSGELFF. This chain uses TRBV7-9 with TRBJ2-2; D is perhaps TRBD1 (7 bases). CDR1 and CDR2 from the germline V gene are SEHNR and FQNEAQ (reference sequence). Between the trimmed V and J ends, which lost 3 bases and 7 bases, there was a span of 12 bases. The CDR3 contains 14 residues.

The V gene is TRBV4-3, the J gene TRBJ2-7; 9 positions match TRBD1. Germline V lookup: CDR1 LGHNA, CDR2 YSLEER. J gave up 5 bases and V 1 base, and 9 bases lay outside the gene matches. The CDR3 spans 16 residues. The CDR3 here is CASSQAAGQGTNEQYF. Here the CDR3 DNA reads TGCGCCAGCAGCCAAGCCGCCGGACAGGGGACCAACGAGCAGTACTTC.

This clone came up once. The chain recombines TRBV6-6 with TRBJ2-7; 8 nucleotides align to TRBD1. With V trimmed by 7 bases and J by 1 base, 3 bases remained unmatched. Germline V gene lookup returns CDR1 MNHNY and CDR2 SVGAGI (reference sequence). The CDR3 spans 13 residues. This CDR3 is CASTDRGSYEQYF. CDR3 in DNA: TGTGCCAGCACAGACAGGGGATCCTACGAGCAGTACTTC.

The chain carries TRBV19 and TRBJ2-3, with TRBD2 matching 9 bases. The CDR3 covers 17 residues. J was trimmed by 0 bases and V by 1 base; bases with no gene match: 5. CDR1 is LNHDA, CDR2 SQIVND, per germline (reference sequence). The CDR3 region has the DNA TGTGCCAGTAGTATAGGGAGTCTAGCGGGGAGCACAGATACGCAGTATTTT. Encoded protein: CASSIGSLAGSTDTQYF. Full variable domain (rest looked up from reference TRBV19 and TRBJ2-3): DGGITQSPKYLFRKEGQNVTLSCEQNLNHDAMYWYRQDPGQGLRLIYYSQIVNDFQKGDIAEGYSVSREKKESFPLTVTSAQKNPTAFYLCASSIGSLAGSTDTQYFGPGTRLTVL.

The rearrangement joins TRBV7-7 to TRBJ2-1; no definite D call. Germline CDR1 is SSHAT and CDR2 is FNYEAQ (reference sequence). V was clipped by 4 bases and J by 0 bases, with 10 bases between them. The CDR3 runs to 15 residues. CDR3 coding DNA: TGTGCCAGCAGCTCATCACGGAGCTCCTACAATGAGCAGTTCTTC. This codes for CASSSSRSSYNEQFF.

The V and J genes are TRBV19 and TRBJ1-1; D uncertain. Germline V gives CDR1 LNHDA, CDR2 SQIVND (reference sequence). V gave up 3 bases and J gave up 0 bases, with 11 bases separating them. The CDR3 is 15 residues long. The CDR3 protein is CASSIHLTVNTEAFF. The CDR3, as DNA: TGTGCCAGTAGTATTCACCTCACAGTGAACACTGAAGCTTTCTTT.

The chain combines TRBV5-1 with TRBJ1-1; TRBD1 matches 8 bases. Germline values: CDR1 SGHRS, CDR2 YFSETQ. The length of the CDR3 is 15 residues. Trimming cost V 0 bases and J 7 bases; bases outside gene matches: 8. In DNA, the CDR3 is TGCGCCAGCAGCTTGGAGTGGACAGGGCAGGGTGAAGCTTTCTTT. The encoded protein is CASSLEWTGQGEAFF.

V is TRBV4-2 and J is TRBJ1-4; 7 positions agree with TRBD1. V trimming: 3 bases; J trimming: 4 bases; junction bases outside the gene matches: 8. The CDR3 runs to 16 residues. The germline V gene has CDR1 LGHNA and CDR2 YNFKEQ. The CDR3 reads CASSQGTGAGNEKLFF. The CDR3 DNA reads as TGTGCCAGCAGCCAGGGAACAGGGGCTGGTAATGAAAAACTGTTTTTT.

The V call is TRBV27, the J call TRBJ1-5; unclear D gene. Between the trimmed V and J ends, which lost 4 bases and 2 bases, there was a span of 9 bases. The germline V gene encodes CDR1 MNHEY and CDR2 SMNVEV (reference sequence). The CDR3 consists of 14 residues. The CDR3 region is CASSSGMGNQPQHF. CDR3 nucleotide sequence: TGTGCCAGCAGTTCCGGGATGGGCAATCAGCCCCAGCATTTT.

The chain joins TRBV3-1 (or the pseudogene TRBV3-2) to TRBJ2-5; D unresolved. The germline V and J ends were trimmed by 0 bases and 8 bases, with 10 bases remaining between them. Germline V gene sequence: CDR1 LGHDT, CDR2 YNNKEL (reference sequence). The CDR3 covers 13 residues. DNA of the CDR3: TGTGCCAGCAGCCAAGAGGCCTCCCAAACCCAGTACTTC. This translates into CASSQEASQTQYF.

This clone was detected only a few times. This sequence joins TRBV18 and TRBJ1-2; 9 bases agree with TRBD1. From germline, CDR1 is KGHSH and CDR2 LQKENI. This CDR3 contains 15 residues. Germline trimming cut 3 bases from V and 6 bases from J; bases unmatched to any gene: 8. In DNA form, the CDR3 reads TGTGCCAGCTCACCGGTGACGGGACAGGGTGATGGCTACACCTTC. Translating gives CASSPVTGQGDGYTF.

The chain links TRBV5-5 to TRBJ2-1, with 10 nucleotides matching TRBD2. The germline V gene encodes CDR1 SGHKS and CDR2 YYEKEE (reference sequence). The CDR3 length is 16 residues. With V trimmed by 3 bases and J by 2 bases, 5 bases remained unmatched. This CDR3 is CASSSTTSGAYNEQFF. For the CDR3, the DNA is TGTGCCAGCAGCTCAACTACTAGCGGGGCCTACAATGAGCAGTTCTTC.

The CDR3 DNA is TGTGCCCCCAGGGGACCAGATGAAAAACTGTTTTTT. This sequence encodes CAPRGPDEKLFF. The rearrangement joins TRBV2 to TRBJ1-4; TRBD1 is a possible D gene (6 bases). The germline V gene encodes CDR1 SNHLY and CDR2 FYNNEI. Trimming cost V 11 bases and J 6 bases, with 13 bases left between them. This CDR3 contains 12 residues.

This chain links TRBV7-9 with TRBJ2-6; D is ambiguous. The CDR3 is 16 amino acids. Trimming stripped 5 bases from V and 1 base from J, with 12 bases between. Germline lookup yields CDR1 SEHNR and CDR2 FQNEAQ (reference sequence). CDR3 DNA sequence: TGTGCCAGCAGCCCGGATGGGCCTTCTGGGGCCAACGTCCTGACTTTC. Encoded protein: CASSPDGPSGANVLTF.